A single sample gave rise to the 7 T cell receptor beta chains below, sequenced in a study of shared clonotypes between healthy human individuals (dated by TCRdb to about 2020). The library relied on the immunoSEQ multiplex PCR assay. Imported from immuneACCESS, the table was reduced by TCRdb to in-frame sequences with V and J called. These copies leave out some clones; in studies compared against another copy, an unresolved V gene accounts for under half, and the cause of the remainder is not known. This sample is represented by about 1.4 million clones; 96% of them were singletons. The ten largest clonotypes hold 1% to 1.5% of the sample. Material for sequencing was naive CD4+ T cells sorted from blood. The cell subset or site label, as the study defines it: CD45RA+ positively selected. All receptors derive from a man aged 25 to 40 in good health.

The V and J genes are TRBV11-2 and TRBJ1-2; 7 bases line up with TRBD1. The CDR3 consists of 18 residues. V lost 4 bases, J lost 5 bases, and 19 bases stayed unmatched. CDR1 is SGHAT, CDR2 FQNNGV, per germline. The CDR3 DNA is TGTGCCAGCAGCTCGACCCGGGACAGAACCCTCAAATTTTATGGCTACACCTTC. Translated, it gives CASSSTRDRTLKFYGYTF.

The chain joins TRBV5-4 to TRBJ1-1, with D possibly TRBD1 on 5 matching bases. Germline values: CDR1 SGHNT, CDR2 YYREEE (reference sequence). Between the trimmed V and J ends, which lost 0 bases and 11 bases, there was a span of 14 bases. The CDR3 runs 13 residues. The CDR3 bases are TGTGCCAGCAGCTTGGAACCGGTTAAGGGGGCTTTCTTT. It specifies CASSLEPVKGAFF.

The CDR3 here is CASSPTGSNQPQHF. CDR3 bases: TGTGCCAGCAGCCCGACAGGGTCCAATCAGCCCCAGCATTTT. The chain combines TRBV2 with TRBJ1-5; 7 nucleotides align to TRBD1. The CDR3 covers 14 residues. After removal of 6 bases from V and 3 bases from J, the junction contained 5 bases not matched to a gene. Germline-derived CDR1 and CDR2 are SNHLY and FYNNEI.

V gene TRBV16 combines with J gene TRBJ2-3, with D possibly being TRBD2 (5 bases). The CDR3 loop spans 16 amino acids. Germline CDR1 is KGHSY and CDR2 is FQNENV. The V and J ends lost 0 bases and 4 bases respectively, with 14 bases between them. This CDR3 reads CASSQSQAGGADTQYF. Here the CDR3 DNA reads TGTGCCAGCAGCCAATCGCAGGCGGGCGGTGCAGATACGCAGTATTTT.

The V call is TRBV11-2, the J call TRBJ2-1; either TRBD1 or TRBD2 may supply D (5 bases each). From germline, CDR1 is SGHAT and CDR2 FQNNGV. V lost 4 bases and J 10 bases, leaving 14 bases between the germline ends. The CDR3 loop spans 13 amino acids. The DNA for the CDR3 is TGTGCCAGCAGCTCCAGAGGGGTAGCGGAGCAGTTCTTC. It codes for CASSSRGVAEQFF.

This chain joins TRBV28 and TRBJ2-1; 11 positions match TRBD1. The ends lost 1 base at V and 9 bases at J; junction bases unmatched: 11. The CDR3 loop spans 17 amino acids. Germline V gene data show CDR1 as MDHEN and CDR2 as SYDVKM. The CDR3 here is CASSLYLEDRGPGEQFF. DNA for the CDR3: TGTGCCAGCAGTTTATATCTCGAGGACAGGGGGCCCGGTGAGCAGTTCTTC.

Remarks on this clone: A read error may account for a junction end that differs from germline. The rearrangement links TRBV7-2 to TRBJ2-3; D possibly uses TRBD1 or TRBD2 (5 bases each). Germline V gives CDR1 SGHTA, CDR2 FQGNSA. The CDR3 totals 12 residues. The CDR3 region is CASSPRGFGLDF. CDR3 bases: TGTGCCAGCAGCCCGAGGGGCTTCGGATTGGATTTT.